Presented here are 21 T cell receptor beta chains from one specimen sequenced in a study of blood T cell repertoires in COVID-19. Libraries were prepared by immunoSEQ multiplex PCR; TCRdb keeps only in-frame clonotypes and omits some of them. The sample has approximately 190,000 clones, 80% to 85% seen once; the top ten hold 5.5% to 7.5%. The sequenced sample was peripheral blood. These receptors were collected from a woman aged 40 to 50 with acute or convalescent COVID-19.

J is TRBJ2-7 and V is TRBV6-6, with 9 bases identical to TRBD2. J gave up 2 bases and V 6 bases, and 8 bases lay outside the gene matches. From germline, CDR1 is MNHNY and CDR2 SVGAGI (reference sequence). The CDR3 length is 15 residues. The CDR3 region has the DNA TGTGCCAGCAGCCCCTCGGGACTAGCCGCCTACGAGCAGTACTTC. This encodes CASSPSGLAAYEQYF.

V and J are TRBV12-5 and TRBJ1-5; unclear D gene. This CDR3 has 14 amino acids. Trimming shortened V by 6 bases and J by 4 bases, and 13 bases separated the two germline ends. Per germline, CDR1 LGHNT and CDR2 FRNRAP. CDR3 sequence reads: CASGPGPGNQPQHF. The CDR3 DNA is TGTGCTAGTGGCCCCGGCCCGGGGAATCAGCCCCAGCATTTT. The complete variable domain, with remaining parts taken from reference TRBV12-5 and TRBJ1-5, reads DARVTQTPRHKVTEMGQEVTMRCQPILGHNTVFWYRQTMMQGLELLAYFRNRAPLDDSGMPKDRFSAEMPDATLATLKIQPSEPRDSAVYFCASGPGPGNQPQHFGDGTRLSIL.

This sequence joins TRBV28 and TRBJ2-5, with D perhaps TRBD1 (5 bases). Trimming pared 2 bases from V and 5 bases from J, leaving 15 bases between. Germline CDR1 MDHEN, CDR2 SYDVKM. This CDR3 contains 15 residues. The CDR3 bases are TGTGCCAGCAGTTTAGTCGGCAGGGTCGAGGAGACCCAGTACTTC. It codes for CASSLVGRVEETQYF.

J is TRBJ1-5 and V is TRBV3-1 (or the pseudogene TRBV3-2); TRBD1 might be the D (6 bases). Per germline, CDR1 LGHDT and CDR2 YNNKEL (reference sequence). Trimming shortened V by 1 base and J by 5 bases, and 9 bases separated the two germline ends. The CDR3 has 14 residues. For the CDR3, the DNA is TGTGCCAGCAGCCAAGGGACAGCCTATCAGCCCCAGCATTTT. Protein product: CASSQGTAYQPQHF.

This clone was recorded a few times. The rearrangement links TRBV30 to TRBJ1-1, with a weak D call TRBD1 (6 bases). The V gene lost 0 bases and the J gene lost 7 bases, with 12 bases spanning the gap. Germline lookup yields CDR1 GTSNPN and CDR2 SVGIG (reference sequence). The CDR3 extends over 13 amino acids. This CDR3 reads CAWSVIGGGEAFF. In DNA form, the CDR3 reads TGTGCCTGGAGTGTAATTGGGGGCGGTGAAGCTTTCTTT.

This clone was counted only a few times. DNA of the CDR3: TGTGCCAGCAGTCTTCAGGGAGGGTCATACAATGAGCAGTTCTTC. As protein: CASSLQGGSYNEQFF. The chain carries TRBV6-5 and TRBJ2-1; TRBD2 matches 7 bases. V was clipped by 5 bases and J by 4 bases; unmatched bases: 8. CDR3 length equals 15 residues. Germline loops: CDR1 MNHEY, CDR2 SVGAGI.

V is TRBV3-1 (or the pseudogene TRBV3-2) and J is TRBJ2-2, with 11 bases identical to TRBD2. This CDR3 has 16 amino acids. The V gene's germline CDR1 is LGHDT and CDR2 YNNKEL (reference sequence). V lost 4 bases and J lost 1; bases outside the gene matches: 2. CDR3 coding DNA: TGTGCCAGCAGCCTAGGACTAGCGGGGAACACCGGGGAGCTGTTTTTT. It specifies CASSLGLAGNTGELFF.

V usage is TRBV7-6 and J usage is TRBJ1-1; possibly TRBD1 for D (6 bases). The CDR3 consists of 11 residues. Per the germline V gene, CDR1 is SGHVS and CDR2 is FNYEAQ. Trimming left V 4 bases short and J 8 bases short, with 8 bases between. The CDR3 nucleotides read TGTGCCAGCAGCTATGACAGGGAAGCTTTCTTT. The encoded protein is CASSYDREAFF.

The CDR3: CASSLEGAVATF. The DNA for the CDR3 is TGCGCCAGCAGCTTGGAAGGGGCGGTGGCCACCTTC. The chain uses TRBV5-1 and TRBJ1-2, with TRBD1 as a possible D gene (5 bases). Trimming removed 0 bases at V and 13 bases at J, with 13 bases between. The germline V gene has CDR1 SGHRS and CDR2 YFSETQ. CDR3 length: 12 residues. Looking up the rest from reference TRBV5-1 and TRBJ1-2 gives the full variable domain: KAGVTQTPRYLIKTRGQQVTLSCSPISGHRSVSWYQQTPGQGLQFLFEYFSETQRNKGNFPGRFSGRQFSNSRSEMNVSTLELGDSALYLCASSLEGAVATFGSGTRLTVV.

This clone was observed many times. The gene calls are TRBV5-1 and TRBJ2-7, with D unresolved. The CDR3 length is 13 residues. Germline V gene lookup returns CDR1 SGHRS and CDR2 YFSETQ. V dropped 5 bases and J dropped 0 bases, with 9 bases sitting between them. The CDR3 loop is CASSSTSSYEQYF. The CDR3 DNA sequence: TGCGCCAGCAGTTCAACATCCTCCTACGAGCAGTACTTC.

The chain recombines TRBV11-3 with TRBJ2-3, with a possible D match to TRBD1 (5 bases). There are 17 residues in the CDR3. The V end was cut by 6 bases, the J end by 4 bases, with 23 bases between. Germline V gene data show CDR1 as SGHNT and CDR2 as YENEEA. The CDR3 DNA follows: TGTGCCAGCAGACGATATAGAATACAGGTAGACTCAGATACGCAGTATTTT. Protein sequence: CASRRYRIQVDSDTQYF. Looking up the rest from reference TRBV11-3 and TRBJ2-3 gives the full variable domain: EAGVVQSPRYKIIEKKQPVAFWCNPISGHNTLYWYLQNLGQGPELLIRYENEEAVDDSQLPKDRFSAERLKGVDSTLKIQPAELGDSAVYLCASRRYRIQVDSDTQYFGPGTRLTVL.

This clone was recorded once. The genes are TRBV5-1 and TRBJ2-5; TRBD2 matches at 15 bases. CDR3 length equals 18 residues. Germline V CDR1 and CDR2: SGHRS, YFSETQ. Trimming cost V 1 base and J 5 bases; bases outside gene matches: 9. Written as DNA, the CDR3 is TGCGCCAGCAGCTTGTACCGGACTAGCGGGAGGGCTGGGGAGACCCAGTACTTC. This codes for CASSLYRTSGRAGETQYF. The full variable domain, in which reference TRBV5-1 and TRBJ2-5 provide the parts outside the CDR3, is KAGVTQTPRYLIKTRGQQVTLSCSPISGHRSVSWYQQTPGQGLQFLFEYFSETQRNKGNFPGRFSGRQFSNSRSEMNVSTLELGDSALYLCASSLYRTSGRAGETQYFGPGTRLLVL.

The genes are TRBV19 and TRBJ2-3; possibly TRBD2 for D (6 bases). In germline, CDR1 is LNHDA, CDR2 SQIVND (reference sequence). This CDR3 spans 15 amino acids. V was trimmed by 2 bases and J by 2 bases, leaving 11 bases between them. This CDR3 is CASSIIGGPTDTQYF. CDR3 nucleotide sequence: TGTGCCAGTAGTATAATCGGGGGACCCACAGATACGCAGTATTTT.

This chain uses TRBV28 with TRBJ2-7, with TRBD1 matching 11 bases. The trim removed 4 bases at V and 3 bases at J, leaving 8 bases unmatched. The CDR3 runs 16 residues. Germline V gene sequence: CDR1 MDHEN, CDR2 SYDVKM. The CDR3, as DNA: TGTGCCAGCAGTTCAACCGGGACAGGGGGAGTCTACGAGCAGTACTTC. Translation: CASSSTGTGGVYEQYF.

J is TRBJ2-3 and V is TRBV7-9, with D possibly TRBD2 on 6 matching bases. V lost 6 bases and J 2 bases, leaving 18 bases between the germline ends. CDR1 and CDR2 (germline): SEHNR, FQNEAQ (reference sequence). This CDR3 region has 16 residues. CDR3 nucleotides: TGTGCCAGCAGTTCTGATTGGGGCGGGAACACAGATACGCAGTATTTT. It translates to CASSSDWGGNTDTQYF.

V is TRBV6-5 and J is TRBJ2-3; 11 positions agree with TRBD2. The CDR3 contains 16 residues. CDR1 and CDR2 from the germline V gene are MNHEY and SVGAGI. J was trimmed by 0 bases and V by 2 bases; bases with no gene match: 1. The CDR3 DNA reads as TGTGCCAGCAGTTACCGGACTAGCGGGAGCACAGATACGCAGTATTTT. Encoded protein: CASSYRTSGSTDTQYF.

V gene TRBV14 combines with J gene TRBJ1-6, with D uncertain. The V and J ends lost 3 bases and 15 bases respectively, with 15 bases between them. The CDR3 runs to 13 residues. Germline loops: CDR1 SGHDN, CDR2 FVKESK. CDR3 bases: TGTGCCAGCAGCCAGGGAGGGTTCGGCGGCCTCCACTTT. It translates to CASSQGGFGGLHF.

This clone came up many times. The chain employs TRBV10-3 and TRBJ1-2; 9 bases match TRBD1. J was trimmed by 3 bases and V by 6 bases; bases with no gene match: 5. There are 14 residues in the CDR3. From germline, CDR1 is ENHRY and CDR2 SYGVKD. The CDR3 nucleotides read TGTGCCATCAGCCGGACAGGGGATGACTATGGCTACACCTTC. This codes for CAISRTGDDYGYTF.

The chain carries TRBV28 and TRBJ2-7; tentatively, D is TRBD2 (5 bases). Germline CDR1 is MDHEN and CDR2 is SYDVKM. V dropped 6 bases and J dropped 2 bases, with 8 bases sitting between them. The CDR3 runs 12 residues. This CDR3 is CASRSGTYEQYF. As DNA, the CDR3 is TGTGCCAGCAGAAGCGGAACCTACGAGCAGTACTTC.

V usage is TRBV21-1 and J usage is TRBJ1-1; the table's D call, TRBD1, was not checked against the DNA. TRBV21-1 is an annotated pseudogene. CDR3 length equals 15 residues. The CDR3 loop reads CASSKSYRGSPEAFF. DNA of the CDR3: TGTGCCAGCAGCAAAAGCTACAGGGGATCCCCTGAAGCTTTCTTT.

The chain combines TRBV28 with TRBJ2-7; D might be TRBD2 (5 bases). Germline V CDR1 and CDR2: MDHEN, SYDVKM. CDR3 length: 16 residues. Trimming took off 3 bases at V and 0 bases at J, with 15 bases between the two ends. The CDR3 DNA sequence: TGTGCCAGCAGTTTTTGGGAGAGAGGGCCCTCCTACGAGCAGTACTTC. This encodes CASSFWERGPSYEQYF.